The 18 T cell receptor beta chains reported below all come from one sample, sequenced in a study of T cells in Graves' hyperthyroidism and ophthalmopathy. The investigators amplified TCR beta CDR3 regions from RNA transcripts. Using the HTBI primer set, a first-round RT-PCR was run on the TCR CDR3. One entry per CDR3 protein results from TCRdb running MiXCR on the multiplex PCR reads. Of over 350,000 distinct CDR3 sequences detected, around 15% appear once; the ten largest clones hold around 28%. The sequencing sample was made of blood. These receptors all stem from a man aged 50 to 60 with Graves' ophthalmopathy.

The chain is built from TRBV4-1 and TRBJ2-7; 10 positions agree with TRBD2. The junction had 6 bases not matched to a gene; V was cut back by 2 bases and J by 2 bases. The CDR3 contains 16 residues. Looked up from germline, CDR1 is MGHRA and CDR2 is YSYEKL. The DNA of the CDR3 is TGCGCCAGCAGCCAACCTACTAGCGGGAAGACCTACGAGCAGTACTTC. As protein: CASSQPTSGKTYEQYF.

This clonotype was seen ten or more times. The rearrangement uses TRBV2 and TRBJ1-6; 9 bases are a match to TRBD1. CDR3 length equals 13 residues. Germline assignment: CDR1 SNHLY and CDR2 FYNNEI. With 9 bases clipped from V and 9 bases from J, the junction kept 6 bases outside the gene matches. This CDR3 reads CASRTGGGSPLHF. The CDR3 coding sequence is TGTGCCAGTAGAACAGGGGGCGGTTCACCCCTCCACTTT.

On this clonotype itself: The junction departs from the called germline gene at one end, perhaps through a read error. V gene TRBV5-1 combines with J gene TRBJ1-1; D unresolved. The germline gives CDR1 SGHRS, CDR2 YFSETQ. The CDR3 contains 14 residues. This chain's CDR3 is CASSFRELNTDAFF. DNA for the CDR3: TGCGCCAGCAGCTTCCGGGAATTGAACACTGATGCTTTCTTT.

Many counts were recorded for this clonotype. The chain links TRBV7-3 to TRBJ2-1; 9 nucleotides agree with TRBD2. Germline-derived CDR1 and CDR2 are SGHTA and FQGTGA. J gave up 8 bases and V 2 bases, and 10 bases lay outside the gene matches. CDR3 size: 16 residues. CDR3 loop: CASSLYWREGRDEQFF. In nucleotides, the CDR3 is TGTGCCAGCAGCTTATATTGGCGGGAGGGCCGAGATGAGCAGTTCTTC.

This clonotype was detected ten times or more. The chain uses TRBV28 and TRBJ2-7; 7 bases align to TRBD2. V lost 3 bases, J lost 2 bases, and 10 bases stayed unmatched. Germline V gene lookup returns CDR1 MDHEN and CDR2 SYDVKM. The CDR3 covers 16 residues. The CDR3 region has the DNA TGTGCCAGCAGTTTCCGGGGGAGGGCGAGCACCTACGAGCAGTACTTC. This translates into CASSFRGRASTYEQYF.

The chain links TRBV4-1 to TRBJ1-5; D is unclear. Trimming removed 0 bases at V and 6 bases at J, with 15 bases between. This CDR3 spans 16 amino acids. Germline values: CDR1 MGHRA, CDR2 YSYEKL. The chain's CDR3 is CASSQDNPSLGQPQHF. The CDR3 DNA follows: TGCGCCAGCAGCCAAGATAACCCCTCTCTAGGTCAGCCCCAGCATTTT.

This clonotype turned up a few times. The chain links TRBV6-1 to TRBJ2-7; TRBD2 is a possible D gene (6 bases). Germline V gene data show CDR1 as MNHNS and CDR2 as SASEGT. Trimming removed 10 bases at V and 10 bases at J, with 20 bases between. The CDR3 runs to 12 residues. CDR3 region: CATSGTPFDQYF. CDR3 DNA: TGTGCCACCTCCGGGACTCCTTTCGATCAGTACTTC.

The rearrangement links TRBV14 to TRBJ1-1, with TRBD1 identical over 9 bases. CDR1 and CDR2 from the germline V gene are SGHDN and FVKESK. The CDR3 has 16 amino acids. Trimming took 6 bases from V and 0 from J; bases not matched to a gene: 8. The CDR3, as DNA: TGTGCCAGCAGTCGTTCTGGACAGGGGATGAACACTGAAGCTTTCTTT. Encoded protein: CASSRSGQGMNTEAFF. The complete variable domain, with remaining parts taken from reference TRBV14 and TRBJ1-1, reads EAGVTQFPSHSVIEKGQTVTLRCDPISGHDNLYWYRRVMGKEIKFLLHFVKESKQDESGMPNNRFLAERTGGTYSTLKVQPAELEDSGVYFCASSRSGQGMNTEAFFGQGTRLTVV.

The chain links TRBV15 to TRBJ2-7; 7 nucleotides match TRBD2. Germline values: CDR1 LNHNV, CDR2 YYDKDF (reference sequence). The V gene end was trimmed by 1 base and the J gene end by 6 bases; junction bases not matched to a gene: 6. The CDR3 runs to 14 residues. CDR3 DNA: TGTGCCACCAGCAGAGGCGGGAGAGCTAGCGAGCAGTACTTC. Protein: CATSRGGRASEQYF.

Many counts were recorded for this clonotype. The chain links TRBV6-6 to TRBJ2-3; no clear D. V lost 0 bases and J lost 5, with 18 bases in between. CDR3 length: 17 amino acids. Germline V lookup: CDR1 MNHNY, CDR2 SVGAGI (reference sequence). CDR3 sequence: CASSYSFVGEARDTQYF. As DNA, the CDR3 is TGTGCCAGCAGTTACTCTTTCGTTGGGGAAGCCAGAGATACGCAGTATTTT.

Many counts were recorded for this clonotype. The V call is TRBV29-1, the J call TRBJ2-1, with 7 bases that match TRBD1. Germline CDR1 and CDR2: SQVTM and ANQGSEA. V was clipped by 0 bases and J by 8 bases; unmatched bases: 4. This CDR3 region has 13 residues. The DNA for the CDR3 is TGCAGCGTTGAAGAGACAGGGCCCTATGAGCAGTTCTTC. Translation gives CSVEETGPYEQFF.

This clonotype was detected a few times. The chain recombines TRBV7-8 with TRBJ2-7; TRBD2 agrees at 8 bases. Germline-derived CDR1 and CDR2 are SGHVS and FQNEAQ. Trimming took 5 bases from V and 3 from J; bases not matched to a gene: 6. CDR3 length equals 14 residues. The CDR3 DNA follows: TGTGCCAGCAGCCCCAAACTAGCGGACTACGAGCAGTACTTC. It translates to CASSPKLADYEQYF.

This chain connects TRBV24-1 to TRBJ2-1; D might be TRBD1 (6 bases). Germline assignment: CDR1 KGHDR and CDR2 SFDVKD. The length of the CDR3 is 13 residues. V lost 7 bases and J lost 7, with 13 bases in between. Here the CDR3 reads CATSVSGVNEQFF. Here the CDR3 DNA reads TGTGCCACCAGCGTTTCAGGGGTGAATGAGCAGTTCTTC.

This clonotype was recorded at least ten times. The rearrangement uses TRBV27 and TRBJ2-1, with 14 nucleotides matching TRBD2. This CDR3 contains 17 residues. CDR1 and CDR2 (germline): MNHEY, SMNVEV (reference sequence). The ends lost 5 bases at V and 7 bases at J; junction bases unmatched: 10. The CDR3: CASSDVGTSGRRNEQFF. CDR3 DNA sequence: TGTGCCAGCAGTGATGTTGGGACTAGCGGGAGAAGGAATGAGCAGTTCTTC.

This clonotype came up many times. The chain couples TRBV12-3 or TRBV12-4 to TRBJ2-7; TRBD1 matches at 11 bases. The trim removed 5 bases at V and 9 bases at J, leaving 6 bases unmatched. CDR3 length: 13 amino acids. The CDR3 bases are TGTGCCAGCAGTCCGGGACAGGGGGTTGGGCAGTACTTC. Encoded protein: CASSPGQGVGQYF.

This clonotype was counted a few times. J is TRBJ2-1 and V is TRBV5-4; D is perhaps TRBD2 (6 bases). The CDR3 spans 13 residues. The germline V gene has CDR1 SGHNT and CDR2 YYREEE (reference sequence). Trimming cost V 4 bases and J 8 bases, with 13 bases left between them. The CDR3 nucleotides are TGTGCCAGCAGCGGAGGGACCAACGATGAGCAGTTCTTC. This gives the protein CASSGGTNDEQFF.

The gene calls are TRBV7-9 and TRBJ1-5, with D possibly TRBD1 on 6 matching bases. This CDR3 region has 17 residues. The germline V and J ends were trimmed by 1 base and 11 bases, with 24 bases remaining between them. The germline V gene encodes CDR1 SEHNR and CDR2 FQNEAQ (reference sequence). The CDR3 nucleotides are TGTGCCAGCAGCTTAGGCGGTGCGAGGGGAGATCAGGGGACCCAGCATTTT. Protein sequence: CASSLGGARGDQGTQHF.

This clonotype was recorded many times. The V call is TRBV20-1, the J call TRBJ2-1; TRBD2 matches at 10 bases. The trim removed 3 bases at V and 10 bases at J, leaving 12 bases unmatched. The length of the CDR3 is 15 residues. Germline V gives CDR1 DFQATT, CDR2 SNEGSKA (reference sequence). The CDR3 DNA sequence: TGCAGTGCTAGCCCCAGAGCTAGCGGGAGTAAAGAGCAGTTCTTC. Translating it yields CSASPRASGSKEQFF.